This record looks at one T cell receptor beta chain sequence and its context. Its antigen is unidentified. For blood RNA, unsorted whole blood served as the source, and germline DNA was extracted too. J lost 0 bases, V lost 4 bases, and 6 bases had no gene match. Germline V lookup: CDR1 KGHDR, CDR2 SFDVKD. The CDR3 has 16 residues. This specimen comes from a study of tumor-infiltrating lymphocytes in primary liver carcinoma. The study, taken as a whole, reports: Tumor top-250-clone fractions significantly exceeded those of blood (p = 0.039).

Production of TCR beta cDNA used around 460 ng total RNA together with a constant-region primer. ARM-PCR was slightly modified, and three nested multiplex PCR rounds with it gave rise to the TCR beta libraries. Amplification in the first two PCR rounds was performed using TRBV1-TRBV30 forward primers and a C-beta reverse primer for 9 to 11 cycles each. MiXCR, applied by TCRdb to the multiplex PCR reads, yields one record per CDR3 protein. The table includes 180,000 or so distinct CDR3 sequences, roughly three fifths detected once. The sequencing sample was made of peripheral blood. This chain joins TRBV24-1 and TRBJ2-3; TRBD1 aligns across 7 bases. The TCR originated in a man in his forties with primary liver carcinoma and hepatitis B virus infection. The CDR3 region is CATSDTGTESTDTQYF. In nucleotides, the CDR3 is TGTGCCACCAGTGACACCGGGACAGAAAGCACAGATACGCAGTATTTT.